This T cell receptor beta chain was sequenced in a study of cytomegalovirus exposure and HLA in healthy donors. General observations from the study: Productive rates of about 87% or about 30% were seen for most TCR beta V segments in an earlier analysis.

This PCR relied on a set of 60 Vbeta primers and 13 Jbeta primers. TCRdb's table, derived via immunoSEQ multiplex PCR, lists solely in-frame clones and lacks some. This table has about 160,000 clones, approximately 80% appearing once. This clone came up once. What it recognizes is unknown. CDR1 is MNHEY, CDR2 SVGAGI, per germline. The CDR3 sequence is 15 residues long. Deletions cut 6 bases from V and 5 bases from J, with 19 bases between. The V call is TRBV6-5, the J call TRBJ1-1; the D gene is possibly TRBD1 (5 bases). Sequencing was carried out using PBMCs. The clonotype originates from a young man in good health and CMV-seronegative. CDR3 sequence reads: CASSRLRGGKTEAFF. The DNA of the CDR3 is TGTGCCAGCAGCCGCCTCCGGGGGGGGAAGACTGAAGCTTTCTTT.